This section outlines one TCR beta chain sequence together with its context. The antigen it recognizes is unknown. No base quality information exists; no much larger clone differs at one position. The source of the sample is a study of blood T cell repertoires in COVID-19 (TCRdb year 2020). For the wider study: Samples covering the acute and convalescent phases of COVID-19 were provided by collaborators in the United States, Italy and Spain. HLA class I and class II types, where available, came from metadata supplied by the sample provider rather than from assay-based typing. The material from the prospective study consisted of cDNA or gDNA derived from T cells, B-cell-depleted T cells, or PBMCs. Nearly every sample came with metadata listing a de-identified subject ID, COVID-19 status, age in years and sex. The repertoires were released in a freely available public database meant as a resource for research on the immune response to SARS-CoV-2. Samples came from the ongoing ImmuneRACE study (first 160 participants) plus 1,254 subjects from 6 global collaborators. Deeply sampled blood TCRbeta repertoires from subjects exposed to, actively infected with, or recovered from COVID-19 were included in the dataset. Overall study outcomes, separate from this receptor: The quantity of clinical and demographic metadata differed by source and by participant and was supplied without curation.

One collaborating source in Seattle enrolled patients while the patients were actively infected and followed the patients over time throughout the course of disease. Whole blood was collected in K2EDTA tubes by collaborating institutions according to the institutions' own protocols. For TCRbeta analysis, collaborators shipped samples as frozen whole blood, isolated PBMCs, or DNA extracted from either of those sample types. TCRbeta CDR3 regions were amplified from genomic DNA by means of the immunoSEQ Assay, a bias-controlled multiplex PCR. Per the authors' processing: The number of nucleated cells in each sample was estimated from the amplification of reference gene primers within the assay. To quantify the absolute abundance of each unique TCRbeta CDR3 rearrangement, sequence reads were collapsed and filtered. Productive Simpson clonality was computed per sample as the square root of Simpson's diversity index over productive rearrangements. TCRdb holds this immuneACCESS table with in-frame rearrangements only. Some clones are missing; in checked studies, unresolved V genes explain under half, and the rest has no known cause. The V and J calls and clone size come from that table; D and trimming were worked out from the DNA. The sample table holds 150,000 or so clones, of which 75% to 90% were seen once. About an eighth of the sample belongs to the ten largest clones.

The sequence derives from a man younger than 35 with COVID-19, enrolled during active disease. What was sequenced was peripheral blood.

The DNA sequence follows: TGTGCCAGCAGTTTAAGCCCGAGCTCCTACGAGCAGTACTTC. Its translation reads: CASSLSPSSYEQYF. This receptor chain uses TRBV28 and TRBJ2-7; the D gene assignment is ambiguous. CDR1 and CDR2 (MDHEN, SYDVKM) derive from the germline V gene. The junction shows trimming of 2 bases on V and 0 bases on J, plus 8 bases between the germline ends. The CDR3 goes from the cysteine to the phenylalanine over 14 residues. Only the CDR3 part of the read is kept: 42 bases, read in frame from the first base.